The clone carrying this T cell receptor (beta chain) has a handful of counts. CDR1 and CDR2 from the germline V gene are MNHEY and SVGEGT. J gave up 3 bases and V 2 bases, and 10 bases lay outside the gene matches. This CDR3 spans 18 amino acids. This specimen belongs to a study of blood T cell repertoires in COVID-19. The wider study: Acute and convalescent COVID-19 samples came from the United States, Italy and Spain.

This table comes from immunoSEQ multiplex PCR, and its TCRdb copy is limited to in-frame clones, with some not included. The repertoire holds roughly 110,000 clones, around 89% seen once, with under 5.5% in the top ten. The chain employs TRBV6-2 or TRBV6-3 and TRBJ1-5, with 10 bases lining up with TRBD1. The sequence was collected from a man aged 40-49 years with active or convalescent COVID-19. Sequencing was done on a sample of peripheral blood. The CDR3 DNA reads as TGTGCCAGCAGTTACGGGAGGACAGGGGGATCTCACAATCAGCCCCAGCATTTT. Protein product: CASSYGRTGGSHNQPQHF.